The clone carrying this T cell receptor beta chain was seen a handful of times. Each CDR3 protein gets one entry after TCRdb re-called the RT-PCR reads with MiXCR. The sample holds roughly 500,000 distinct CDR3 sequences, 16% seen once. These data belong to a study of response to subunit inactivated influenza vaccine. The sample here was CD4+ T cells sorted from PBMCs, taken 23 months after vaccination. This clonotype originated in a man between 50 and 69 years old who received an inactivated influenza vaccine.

CDR3 amino acids: CATSGRTVNTGELFF. In DNA, the CDR3 is TGTGCCACCAGTGGGAGGACAGTGAACACCGGGGAGCTGTTTTTT. The rearrangement links TRBV24-1 to TRBJ2-2; D possibly corresponds to TRBD1 (6 bases). The CDR3 totals 15 residues. The germline CDR1 and CDR2 sequences are KGHDR and SFDVKD. Trimming took off 5 bases at V and 1 base at J, with 10 bases between the two ends.